This entry lists 13 T cell receptor beta chains sequenced from one sample in a study of blood T cell repertoires in COVID-19. Measured with immunoSEQ multiplex PCR; TCRdb has only the in-frame clones, and not every one. The sample comprises fewer than 150,000 clones, around 88% of which are singletons, and roughly 30% rests with the top ten. Sequenced input: peripheral blood. Receptors originate from a human donor in a cohort sampled during active COVID-19.

The chain recombines TRBV29-1 with TRBJ2-7; 7 bases align to TRBD2. Germline V CDR1 and CDR2: SQVTM, ANQGSEA. The CDR3 totals 15 residues. V lost 0 bases to trimming and J lost 1 base; unmatched junction nucleotides: 6. The CDR3 sequence is CSVEDLRERSYEQYF. CDR3 in DNA: TGCAGCGTTGAAGATCTGCGGGAGAGGTCCTACGAGCAGTACTTC.

The chain joins TRBV5-1 to TRBJ2-3, with 14 positions matching TRBD2. CDR1 SGHRS and CDR2 YFSETQ come from the germline V gene. The CDR3 is made up of 18 amino acids. V lost 0 bases, J lost 4 bases, and 7 bases stayed unmatched. CDR3: CASSLATSGGAIPDTQYF. The DNA for the CDR3 is TGCGCCAGCAGCTTGGCGACTAGCGGGGGGGCCATCCCAGATACGCAGTATTTT.

This clone was detected only once. The chain couples TRBV7-8 to TRBJ2-6, with a weak D call TRBD1 (6 bases). This CDR3 contains 15 residues. Trimming shortened V by 5 bases and J by 4 bases, and 12 bases separated the two germline ends. Germline-derived CDR1 and CDR2 are SGHVS and FQNEAQ. The CDR3 sequence is CASSQRTAGANVLTF. The CDR3 DNA reads TGTGCCAGCAGCCAACGGACAGCCGGGGCCAACGTCCTGACTTTC. Based on the CDR3 plus reference TRBV7-8 and TRBJ2-6, the full variable domain is GAGVSQSPRYKVAKRGQDVALRCDPISGHVSLFWYQQALGQGPEFLTYFQNEAQLDKSGLPSDRFFAERPEGSVSTLKIQRTQQEDSAVYLCASSQRTAGANVLTFGAGSRLTVL.

The J gene is TRBJ1-1, the V gene TRBV7-8; D might be TRBD1 (6 bases). Deletions cut 5 bases from V and 1 base from J, with 17 bases between. Per the germline V gene, CDR1 is SGHVS and CDR2 is FQNEAQ. The CDR3 runs to 16 residues. The CDR3 nucleotides are TGTGCCAGCAGCCAGGGGACGGGAGGCACGAACACTGAAGCTTTCTTT. This translates into CASSQGTGGTNTEAFF.

The chain joins TRBV2 to TRBJ2-1; 7 bases agree with TRBD1. CDR1 SNHLY and CDR2 FYNNEI come from the germline V gene. The CDR3 has 15 residues. The V segment lost 4 bases and the J segment 3 bases; nucleotides outside the gene matches: 6. The CDR3 nucleotides are TGTGCCAGCAGTGCGGACAGGTGGGGCTACAATGAGCAGTTCTTC. Translated: CASSADRWGYNEQFF.

V is TRBV5-1 and J is TRBJ2-7, with 8 bases fitting TRBD1. Germline trimming cut 3 bases from V and 5 bases from J; bases unmatched to any gene: 7. CDR3 size: 14 residues. Germline CDR1 reads SGHRS; CDR2 reads YFSETQ. This CDR3 is CASSSDRAHDEQYF. CDR3 nucleotide sequence: TGCGCCAGCAGCTCGGACAGGGCCCACGACGAGCAGTACTTC.

The rearrangement uses TRBV13 and TRBJ2-5; 7 positions match TRBD1. J was trimmed by 1 base and V by 4 bases; bases with no gene match: 9. The CDR3 covers 16 residues. CDR1 and CDR2 (germline): PRHDT, FYEKMQ (reference sequence). The CDR3 loop reads CASSSRQDRSQETQYF. Here the CDR3 DNA reads TGTGCCAGCAGCTCCCGACAGGACAGGAGCCAAGAGACCCAGTACTTC.

V usage is TRBV7-3 and J usage is TRBJ2-3; D gene unclear. The V end lost 6 bases, the J end lost 0 bases, and 7 bases lay between the germline ends. The germline CDR1 and CDR2 sequences are SGHTA and FQGTGA. This CDR3 is 13 amino acids long. CDR3 protein: CASRSGSTDTQYF. The CDR3 DNA is TGTGCCAGCAGATCCGGTAGCACAGATACGCAGTATTTT.

The V and J genes are TRBV4-3 and TRBJ2-7; 8 nucleotides match TRBD1. This CDR3 has 18 amino acids. Germline V CDR1 and CDR2: LGHNA, YSLEER. V lost 0 bases and J lost 6; bases outside the gene matches: 16. The CDR3, as DNA: TGCGCCAGCAGCCAAGATTGGTCAGGGGGCGTTTTACCCGGCGAGCAGTACTTC. Its protein product is CASSQDWSGGVLPGEQYF.

J is TRBJ2-4 and V is TRBV7-3, with a possible D match to TRBD2 (6 bases). Trimming pared 5 bases from V and 3 bases from J, leaving 14 bases between. CDR1 is SGHTA and CDR2 is FQGTGA in the germline V gene. The CDR3 has 15 amino acids. The CDR3 protein is CASSPTGGYKNIQYF. The DNA for the CDR3 is TGTGCCAGCAGCCCTACCGGGGGTTACAAAAACATTCAGTACTTC.

This chain links TRBV11-2 with TRBJ2-7, with TRBD1 matching 7 bases. The CDR3 runs 15 residues. Losses at the gene ends were 5 bases for V and 2 bases for J; bases not matched to a gene: 9. Looked up from germline, CDR1 is SGHAT and CDR2 is FQNNGV. The CDR3 here is CASSPGTEPTYEQYF. The CDR3 bases are TGTGCCAGCAGCCCCGGGACAGAGCCCACCTACGAGCAGTACTTC.

The chain combines TRBV15 with TRBJ2-2; unclear D gene. Germline lookup yields CDR1 LNHNV and CDR2 YYDKDF (reference sequence). There are 17 residues in the CDR3. Deletions cut 0 bases from V and 0 bases from J, with 11 bases between. The CDR3 DNA sequence: TGTGCCACCAGCAGAGAACCCCTCACTTCGAACACCGGGGAGCTGTTTTTT. It translates to CATSREPLTSNTGELFF.

V is TRBV4-2 and J is TRBJ1-2; 7 bases are a match to TRBD1. The J segment lost 5 bases and the V segment lost 5 bases, leaving 14 bases of the junction unmatched. The length of the CDR3 is 16 residues. Germline CDR1 is LGHNA and CDR2 is YNFKEQ. Written as DNA, the CDR3 is TGTGCCAGCAGCTTCCGGACAGGAGCTGATCCATATGGCTACACCTTC. As protein: CASSFRTGADPYGYTF.